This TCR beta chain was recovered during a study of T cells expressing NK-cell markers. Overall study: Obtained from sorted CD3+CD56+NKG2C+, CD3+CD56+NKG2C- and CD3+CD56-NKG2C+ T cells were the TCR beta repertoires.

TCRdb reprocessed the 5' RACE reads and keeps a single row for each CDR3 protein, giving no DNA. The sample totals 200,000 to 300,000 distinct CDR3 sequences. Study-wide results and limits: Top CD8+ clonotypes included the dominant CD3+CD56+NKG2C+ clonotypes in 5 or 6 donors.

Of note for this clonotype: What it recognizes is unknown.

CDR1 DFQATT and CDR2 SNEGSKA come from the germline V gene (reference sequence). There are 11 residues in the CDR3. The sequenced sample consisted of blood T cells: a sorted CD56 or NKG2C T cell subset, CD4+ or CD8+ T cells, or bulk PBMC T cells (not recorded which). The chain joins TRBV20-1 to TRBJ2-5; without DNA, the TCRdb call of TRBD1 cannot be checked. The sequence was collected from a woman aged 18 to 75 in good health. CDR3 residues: CSARARETQYF.